Described below is a single TCR beta chain sequence and its context. This CDR3 is 15 amino acids long. The V gene end was trimmed by 5 bases and the J gene end by 3 bases; junction bases not matched to a gene: 8. Germline CDR1 is MNHEY and CDR2 is SVGAGI. As originally analysed: Amplification of reference gene primers provided the estimated nucleated cell counts. Some clones are missing from TCRdb's copy, which holds only in-frame ones; the method was immunoSEQ multiplex PCR. The DNA was the basis for D and trimming; V, J and clone size are from that table. Among more than 95,000 clones, approximately 85% were seen once, and the ten largest hold over 4.5%. These data come from a study of blood T cell repertoires in COVID-19.

This TCR was sampled from a human donor in a cohort sampled during active COVID-19. The V call is TRBV6-5, the J call TRBJ2-3; 7 positions match TRBD2. Input material: peripheral blood. This chain's CDR3 is CASSTPGLGTDTQYF. The DNA for the CDR3 is TGTGCCAGCAGTACCCCCGGACTAGGGACAGATACGCAGTATTTT.